One sample yielded the 30 T cell receptor beta chains listed below, sequenced in a study of T cell repertoires in cytomegalovirus infection. The antigens for these receptors are not known. TCRdb fed the reads into MiXCR, producing one record per CDR3 protein. The sample carries some 800,000 distinct CDR3 sequences, approximately 32% recorded once. The material sequenced was cultured CD8+ T cells from PBMCs, taken from culture after CMV antigen stimulation. These receptors came from a human donor in good health (CMV status not recorded). Some clones in this sample may be carry-over from other donors' samples.

The rearrangement uses TRBV7-9 and TRBJ1-5; D gene unclear. This CDR3 spans 16 amino acids. In germline, CDR1 is SEHNR, CDR2 FQNEAQ (reference sequence). V lost 5 bases and J lost 5, with 19 bases in between. CDR3 DNA sequence: TGTGCCAGCAGCCCCGAGTGGCAGGCAGAGGATCAGCCCCAGCATTTT. It yields the protein CASSPEWQAEDQPQHF. Drawing the rest from reference TRBV7-9 and TRBJ1-5, the complete variable domain is DTGVSQNPRHKITKRGQNVTFRCDPISEHNRLYWYRQTLGQGPEFLTYFQNEAQLEKSRLLSDRFSAERPKGSFSTLEIQRTEQGDSAMYLCASSPEWQAEDQPQHFGDGTRLSIL.

V and J are TRBV6-5 and TRBJ1-5, with D uncertain. This CDR3 has 16 residues. The germline V and J ends were trimmed by 0 bases and 2 bases, with 11 bases remaining between them. Germline CDR1 MNHEY, CDR2 SVGAGI. The CDR3 is CASSYSSGGGNQPQHF. The CDR3, as DNA: TGTGCCAGCAGTTACTCGAGCGGAGGAGGCAATCAGCCCCAGCATTTT.

This clonotype was seen more than once but under ten times. The chain employs TRBV12-5 and TRBJ2-3, with 12 positions matching TRBD1. J lost 1 base, V lost 9 bases, and 8 bases had no gene match. Looked up from germline, CDR1 is LGHNT and CDR2 is FRNRAP. The CDR3 has 16 residues. This CDR3 reads CASALGTGGGTDTQYF. CDR3 nucleotides: TGTGCTAGCGCCCTCGGGACAGGGGGCGGCACAGATACGCAGTATTTT. The whole variable domain, filled in from reference TRBV12-5 and TRBJ2-3, reads DARVTQTPRHKVTEMGQEVTMRCQPILGHNTVFWYRQTMMQGLELLAYFRNRAPLDDSGMPKDRFSAEMPDATLATLKIQPSEPRDSAVYFCASALGTGGGTDTQYFGPGTRLTVL.

This clonotype was seen only a few times. The V gene is TRBV7-9, the J gene TRBJ2-2; D remains unclear. The ends were cut back, 4 bases at V and 0 bases at J, with 9 bases in the middle. CDR1 and CDR2 (germline): SEHNR, FQNEAQ (reference sequence). The CDR3 covers 15 residues. The CDR3 here is CASSSRASNTGELFF. CDR3 bases: TGTGCCAGCAGCTCAAGAGCCTCGAACACCGGGGAGCTGTTTTTT.

J is TRBJ2-2 and V is TRBV6-4; TRBD1 might be the D (5 bases). Between the trimmed V and J ends, which lost 4 bases and 5 bases, there was a span of 11 bases. Germline V gene sequence: CDR1 MRHNA, CDR2 SNTAGT. The CDR3 has 14 amino acids. The CDR3 region is CASSVHKGTGELFF. The CDR3 DNA reads as TGTGCCAGCAGTGTCCATAAGGGGACCGGGGAGCTGTTTTTT.

The chain joins TRBV7-3 to TRBJ2-1; D remains ambiguous. Germline V lookup: CDR1 SGHTA, CDR2 FQGTGA. The CDR3 has 14 residues. The germline V and J ends were trimmed by 3 bases and 2 bases, with 8 bases remaining between them. DNA of the CDR3: TGTGCCAGCAGCTTGTCCGCTACCTACAATGAGCAGTTCTTC. Its translation: CASSLSATYNEQFF.

DNA for the CDR3: TGTGCCAGCAGTCCATTCATCGACGGACCTGGGGCCAACGTCCTGACTTTC. Amino acids: CASSPFIDGPGANVLTF. This rearrangement joins TRBV6-5 to TRBJ2-6; D is unresolved. The CDR3 has 17 amino acids. The V and J ends lost 5 bases and 2 bases respectively, with 16 bases between them. Germline V gene sequence: CDR1 MNHEY, CDR2 SVGAGI.

V gene TRBV9 combines with J gene TRBJ2-1; a weak D match, TRBD2 (5 bases). Germline values: CDR1 SGDLS, CDR2 YYNGEE. The V end lost 0 bases, the J end lost 4 bases, and 8 bases lay between the germline ends. This CDR3 spans 14 amino acids. CDR3 residues: CASSVGGLYNEQFF. The CDR3 DNA reads TGTGCCAGCAGCGTAGGAGGGTTGTACAATGAGCAGTTCTTC. The variable domain in full, with the rest retrieved from reference TRBV9 and TRBJ2-1, is DSGVTQTPKHLITATGQRVTLRCSPRSGDLSVYWYQQSLDQGLQFLIQYYNGEERAKGNILERFSAQQFPDLHSELNLSSLELGDSALYFCASSVGGLYNEQFFGPGTRLTVL.

The chain has TRBV14 and TRBJ1-1, with 9 bases matching TRBD1. The trim removed 3 bases at V and 3 bases at J, leaving 5 bases unmatched. This CDR3 contains 15 residues. Germline CDR1 and CDR2: SGHDN and FVKESK. The CDR3 bases are TGTGCCAGCAGCCAGTTGGACAGGGGATACACTGAAGCTTTCTTT. It is translated as CASSQLDRGYTEAFF. Full variable domain (remainder filled in from reference TRBV14 and TRBJ1-1): EAGVTQFPSHSVIEKGQTVTLRCDPISGHDNLYWYRRVMGKEIKFLLHFVKESKQDESGMPNNRFLAERTGGTYSTLKVQPAELEDSGVYFCASSQLDRGYTEAFFGQGTRLTVV.

The chain combines TRBV25-1 with TRBJ1-2; 9 bases line up with TRBD1. Germline-derived CDR1 and CDR2 are MGHDK and SYGVNS. V trimming: 1 base; J trimming: 3 bases; junction bases outside the gene matches: 6. This CDR3 spans 16 amino acids. The CDR3 sequence: CASSEFFRDRDYGYTF. In DNA, the CDR3 is TGTGCCAGCAGTGAATTCTTCCGGGACAGGGACTATGGCTACACCTTC.

V gene TRBV5-6 combines with J gene TRBJ1-1; TRBD1 agrees at 7 bases. J lost 10 bases, V lost 0 bases, and 9 bases had no gene match. There are 14 residues in the CDR3. Germline V gene data show CDR1 as SGHDT and CDR2 as YYEEEE. As DNA, the CDR3 is TGTGCCAGCAGCTTGGGGGACAGCGTAACGAGAGCTTTCTTT. Its protein is CASSLGDSVTRAFF.

This clonotype has only a few counts. The chain has TRBV7-6 and TRBJ2-5; 10 bases map to TRBD2. The CDR3 loop spans 16 amino acids. Germline V gives CDR1 SGHVS, CDR2 FNYEAQ. The J segment lost 5 bases and the V segment lost 2 bases, leaving 8 bases of the junction unmatched. The CDR3 DNA follows: TGTGCCAGCAGCTTAACAGCGGGGGGGCCAAGGGAGACCCAGTACTTC. This codes for CASSLTAGGPRETQYF. Variable domain in full (rest from reference TRBV7-6 and TRBJ2-5): GAGVSQSPRYKVTKRGQDVALRCDPISGHVSLYWYRQALGQGPEFLTYFNYEAQQDKSGLPNDRFSAERPEGSISTLTIQRTEQRDSAMYRCASSLTAGGPRETQYFGPGTRLLVL.

The chain combines TRBV4-1 with TRBJ1-5; D not certain. In germline, CDR1 is MGHRA, CDR2 YSYEKL. The germline V and J ends were trimmed by 0 bases and 7 bases, with 16 bases remaining between them. This CDR3 spans 16 amino acids. This CDR3 is CASSQDFDQAQQPQHF. Here the CDR3 DNA reads TGCGCCAGCAGCCAAGATTTTGATCAGGCCCAACAGCCCCAGCATTTT.

This clonotype was seen ten or more times. The chain joins TRBV6-1 to TRBJ2-7, with 9 bases that match TRBD2. The length of the CDR3 is 20 residues. Per the germline V gene, CDR1 is MNHNS and CDR2 is SASEGT. Unmatched junction bases numbered 22, after V lost 7 bases and J lost 0 bases. The DNA for the CDR3 is TGTGCCAGCATCAATCCCCAAGGAGTAGCGGGGGTACTAGTCTCCTACGAGCAGTACGTC. It yields the protein CASINPQGVAGVLVSYEQYV.

DNA of the CDR3: TGTGCCAGCAGCTTAGTTCGACTAGCGGGGAACAATGAGCAGTTCTTC. Protein product: CASSLVRLAGNNEQFF. The V and J genes are TRBV7-4 and TRBJ2-1, with TRBD2 matching over 11 bases. The CDR3 is 16 residues long. Germline V gene lookup returns CDR1 SGHVT and CDR2 SQSDAQ. Germline trimming cut 1 base from V and 5 bases from J; bases unmatched to any gene: 4.

This clonotype appeared a few times. One junction end disagrees with the germline gene, perhaps due to a read error. The rearrangement uses TRBV7-2 and TRBJ2-3; 7 bases match TRBD2. This CDR3 contains 18 residues. CDR1 SGHTA and CDR2 FQGNSA come from the germline V gene. The CDR3 reads CVSSLRLGGSGSTDTQYF. CDR3 in DNA: TGTGTCAGCAGCCTCCGCCTGGGGGGTAGCGGGAGCACAGATACGCAGTATTTT.

This chain joins TRBV6-1 and TRBJ2-1, with D unresolved. The V end was cut by 4 bases, the J end by 2 bases, with 6 bases between. The CDR3 totals 13 residues. Per the germline V gene, CDR1 is MNHNS and CDR2 is SASEGT. The DNA of the CDR3 is TGTGCCAGCAGTGGCCCGGCCTACAATGAGCAGTTCTTC. The encoded protein is CASSGPAYNEQFF.

This clonotype was seen a handful of times. The gene calls are TRBV15 and TRBJ1-1; maybe TRBD1 (6 bases). Germline V gene sequence: CDR1 LNHNV, CDR2 YYDKDF (reference sequence). V was cut by 9 bases and J by 11 bases, with 31 bases left in between. The CDR3 is made up of 16 amino acids. The CDR3 loop is CATNPFHTGTTRGAFF. DNA of the CDR3: TGTGCCACAAACCCTTTCCACACAGGGACAACACGTGGGGCTTTCTTT. Full variable domain (remainder filled in from reference TRBV15 and TRBJ1-1): DAMVIQNPRYQVTQFGKPVTLSCSQTLNHNVMYWYQQKSSQAPKLLFHYYDKDFNNEADTPDNFQSRRPNTSFCFLDIRSPGLGDTAMYLCATNPFHTGTTRGAFFGQGTRLTVV.

This clonotype has ten or more counts. The V call is TRBV7-2, the J call TRBJ2-2, with 10 nucleotides matching TRBD2. This CDR3 is 15 amino acids long. V was pared by 5 bases and J by 13 bases, with 13 bases of the junction left unmatched. Per the germline V gene, CDR1 is SGHTA and CDR2 is FQGNSA. The CDR3 reads CASSTLAGVFEGLFF. DNA for the CDR3: TGTGCCAGCAGCACTCTAGCGGGGGTCTTCGAGGGGCTGTTTTTT.

This clonotype was observed a handful of times. The CDR3 region has the DNA TGTGCCAGCAGACGGGGTGTACCCTACGAGCAGTACTTC. This codes for CASRRGVPYEQYF. The chain recombines TRBV12-3 or TRBV12-4 with TRBJ2-7; possible D gene TRBD2, 5 bases. V was shortened by 6 bases and J by 2 bases, with 11 bases between the two germline ends. The length of the CDR3 is 13 residues.

The genes are TRBV4-3 and TRBJ2-3; 11 nucleotides align to TRBD2. After removal of 1 base from V and 4 bases from J, the junction contained 4 bases not matched to a gene. Looked up from germline, CDR1 is LGHNA and CDR2 is YSLEER. CDR3 size: 16 residues. CDR3 in amino acids: CASSQVTSGVADTQYF. The DNA for the CDR3 is TGCGCCAGCAGCCAAGTGACTAGCGGGGTGGCAGATACGCAGTATTTT.

As for this clonotype: The junction differs from germline at one of its ends, possibly a read error. The V and J genes are TRBV23-1 and TRBJ2-3, with D unresolved. TRBV23-1 is flagged as an ORF with uncertain function. This CDR3 comprises 13 residues. DNA for the CDR3: TGCGCCAGCGGAGAGCGCGGCACAGATATGCAGTATTTT. Its protein product is CASGERGTDMQYF.

This clonotype was detected many times. This chain connects TRBV7-6 to TRBJ2-6; 10 bases match TRBD2. The V segment lost 5 bases and the J segment 1 base; nucleotides outside the gene matches: 11. CDR3 length: 19 residues. The germline gives CDR1 SGHVS, CDR2 FNYEAQ. The CDR3: CASSIPSGGPRSGANVLTF. CDR3 DNA: TGTGCCAGCAGCATTCCTAGCGGGGGCCCCCGTTCTGGGGCCAACGTCCTGACTTTC.

This clonotype was observed a handful of times. The V gene is TRBV23-1, the J gene TRBJ2-7; D remains ambiguous. TRBV23-1 is an ORF for which the function is uncertain. The V end lost 0 bases, the J end lost 1 base, and 10 bases lay between the germline ends. This CDR3 spans 15 amino acids. The CDR3: CASSQSGRSSYEQYV. In DNA, the CDR3 is TGCGCCAGCAGTCAATCTGGTAGGTCGTCCTACGAGCAGTACGTC.

This chain uses TRBV4-3 with TRBJ2-3; TRBD1 matches 7 bases. This CDR3 contains 16 residues. V was clipped by 2 bases and J by 0 bases; unmatched bases: 5. The germline V gene encodes CDR1 LGHNA and CDR2 YSLEER. DNA of the CDR3: TGCGCCAGCAGCCAACGACAGGGCGAAAGCACAGATACGCAGTATTTT. This sequence encodes CASSQRQGESTDTQYF.

The chain has TRBV9 and TRBJ2-1; 12 nucleotides agree with TRBD2. From germline, CDR1 is SGDLS and CDR2 YYNGEE. The CDR3 length is 16 residues. Trimming at V came to 3 bases and at J to 4 bases, leaving 5 bases not matched to a gene. The CDR3 coding sequence is TGTGCCAGCAGCGCCCCGCTAGCGGGGGGGTACAATGAGCAGTTCTTC. It specifies CASSAPLAGGYNEQFF.

This clonotype turned up a few times. The CDR3 bases are TGTGCCAGCAGTGAAGCGGAGGGGCGCATGAACACTGAAGCTTTCTTT. It yields the protein CASSEAEGRMNTEAFF. V gene TRBV6-1 combines with J gene TRBJ1-1, with a tentative D call TRBD1 (5 bases). Trimming removed 0 bases from V and 0 bases from J, with 11 bases in between. This CDR3 has 16 residues. Germline CDR1 MNHNS, CDR2 SASEGT.

This clonotype was recorded at least ten times. The chain links TRBV12-3 or TRBV12-4 to TRBJ2-1; no clear D gene. CDR3 length equals 11 residues. V dropped 4 bases and J dropped 7 bases, with 5 bases sitting between them. CDR3 DNA: TGTGCCAGCAGTTCCCGTAATGAGCAGTTCTTC. Its protein is CASSSRNEQFF.

This clonotype has at least ten counts. The genes are TRBV7-9 and TRBJ2-7; no firm D call. This CDR3 comprises 10 residues. Between the trimmed V and J ends, which lost 2 bases and 7 bases, there was a span of 3 bases. The germline gives CDR1 SEHNR, CDR2 FQNEAQ (reference sequence). CDR3 region: CASSLQEQYF. CDR3 nucleotides: TGTGCCAGCAGCTTACAGGAGCAGTACTTC.

The sample holds a few counts of this clonotype. The rearrangement joins TRBV2 to TRBJ2-1, with 10 bases fitting TRBD2. The trim removed 8 bases at V and 5 bases at J, leaving 6 bases unmatched. Germline V gene data show CDR1 as SNHLY and CDR2 as FYNNEI. The CDR3 is 14 amino acids. This chain's CDR3 is CASLAGGGHNEQFF. The CDR3, as DNA: TGTGCCAGCTTAGCGGGGGGCGGCCACAATGAGCAGTTCTTC. Using reference TRBV2 and TRBJ2-1 for the parts outside the CDR3, the full variable domain is EPEVTQTPSHQVTQMGQEVILRCVPISNHLYFYWYRQILGQKVEFLVSFYNNEISEKSEIFDDQFSVERPDGSNFTLKIRSTKLEDSAMYFCASLAGGGHNEQFFGPGTRLTVL.